These 11 T cell receptor beta chains came from one sample sequenced in a study of T-cell memory formation after mild COVID-19. TCRdb reprocessed the 5' RACE reads via MiXCR and lists one record per CDR3 protein. In the table there are about 82,000 distinct CDR3 sequences, 9.5% to 15% of which are singletons. Sequencing input: PBMCs or a T cell subset sorted from them (not recorded which). These receptors all stem from a man younger than 30 who had mild COVID-19 (a few samples of this study predate the infection). Cell type and time point are not known.

This clonotype was recorded many times. The V call is TRBV20-1, the J call TRBJ1-1; D might be TRBD1 (6 bases). This CDR3 has 15 residues. Deletions cut 5 bases from V and 1 base from J, with 17 bases between. The germline V gene encodes CDR1 DFQATT and CDR2 SNEGSKA (reference sequence). CDR3 in amino acids: CSAWSSGHPNTEAFF. For the CDR3, the DNA is TGCAGTGCTTGGTCCTCGGGACACCCGAACACTGAAGCTTTCTTT.

This clonotype turned up a few times. The genes are TRBV4-1 and TRBJ1-3, with D uncertain. This CDR3 has 17 amino acids. The V end lost 1 base, the J end lost 1 base, and 14 bases lay between the germline ends. CDR1 and CDR2 from the germline V gene are MGHRA and YSYEKL. The CDR3 coding sequence is TGCGCCAGCAGCCAAGCCCCGGTGACTGGGTCTGGAAACACCATATATTTT. Translation gives CASSQAPVTGSGNTIYF.

V usage is TRBV9 and J usage is TRBJ2-5, with 11 nucleotides matching TRBD1. The CDR3 runs 17 residues. Germline V lookup: CDR1 SGDLS, CDR2 YYNGEE. With 5 bases clipped from V and 4 bases from J, the junction kept 13 bases outside the gene matches. CDR3 amino acids: CASSDQLGQGAGETQYF. In DNA, the CDR3 is TGTGCCAGCAGTGACCAGCTCGGACAGGGGGCGGGAGAGACCCAGTACTTC.

This clonotype was seen more than once but under ten times. V is TRBV7-2 and J is TRBJ2-3, with 8 bases identical to TRBD2. The CDR3 has 16 amino acids. The J segment lost 0 bases and the V segment lost 1 base, leaving 3 bases of the junction unmatched. CDR1 and CDR2 (germline): SGHTA, FQGNSA. The CDR3 region is CASSLGASGSTDTQYF. In DNA form, the CDR3 reads TGTGCCAGCAGCTTAGGAGCTAGCGGGAGCACAGATACGCAGTATTTT.

At least ten counts were recorded for this clonotype. V gene TRBV12-3 or TRBV12-4 combines with J gene TRBJ2-5; D is tentatively TRBD1 or TRBD2 (6 bases each). This CDR3 is 13 amino acids long. Trimming removed 8 bases at V and 5 bases at J, with 15 bases between. CDR3 sequence reads: CASGRGEGETQYF. The CDR3 region has the DNA TGTGCCAGCGGTAGGGGGGAAGGGGAGACCCAGTACTTC.

This clonotype was counted a few times. The genes are TRBV11-2 and TRBJ2-7, with 9 bases identical to TRBD1. The CDR3 runs to 15 residues. V gave up 5 bases and J gave up 4 bases; unmatched junction bases: 9. Germline V CDR1 and CDR2: SGHAT, FQNNGV. Here the CDR3 reads CASSGNRGRNYEQYF. Here the CDR3 DNA reads TGTGCCAGCAGCGGTAACAGGGGGCGCAATTACGAGCAGTACTTC.

This chain links TRBV7-9 with TRBJ1-2; D uncertain. The V and J ends lost 3 bases and 8 bases respectively, with 13 bases between them. The CDR3 is 13 residues long. Germline V lookup: CDR1 SEHNR, CDR2 FQNEAQ (reference sequence). The CDR3 spells CASSFGQRLGYTF. Written as DNA, the CDR3 is TGTGCCAGCAGCTTCGGGCAGAGGCTGGGCTACACCTTC.

This clonotype has ten or more counts. The chain uses TRBV20-1 and TRBJ2-7; 8 nucleotides agree with TRBD1. Trimming at V came to 5 bases and at J to 3 bases, leaving 3 bases not matched to a gene. The germline V gene encodes CDR1 DFQATT and CDR2 SNEGSKA (reference sequence). CDR3 length: 12 amino acids. CDR3 DNA: TGCAGTGCTCGTGGACAGGGCTACGAGCAGTACGTC. Its protein product is CSARGQGYEQYV.

The chain carries TRBV5-1 and TRBJ2-1; TRBD2 matches at 10 bases. J lost 2 bases, V lost 3 bases, and 8 bases had no gene match. This CDR3 comprises 17 residues. From germline, CDR1 is SGHRS and CDR2 YFSETQ. The CDR3 bases are TGCGCCAGCAGCTCGGGCCTAGCGGGGGAGACCTACAATGAGCAGTTCTTC. This translates into CASSSGLAGETYNEQFF.

This chain uses TRBV28 with TRBJ1-5; 9 nucleotides align to TRBD1. The V gene end was trimmed by 6 bases and the J gene end by 6 bases; junction bases not matched to a gene: 12. Germline CDR1 reads MDHEN; CDR2 reads SYDVKM. There are 16 residues in the CDR3. CDR3 DNA: TGTGCCAGCAGCTCCCTTCGGACAGGGGTTGTTCAGCCCCAGCATTTT. Amino acid sequence: CASSSLRTGVVQPQHF.

This clonotype has only a few counts. This sequence joins TRBV4-3 and TRBJ2-7; 7 bases fit TRBD2. Germline V gene data show CDR1 as LGHNA and CDR2 as YSLEER. With V trimmed by 1 base and J by 4 bases, 4 bases remained unmatched. The CDR3 sequence is 14 residues long. The CDR3 loop reads CASSQVGSGYEQYF. In nucleotides, the CDR3 is TGCGCCAGCAGCCAAGTGGGTAGCGGGTACGAGCAGTACTTC.